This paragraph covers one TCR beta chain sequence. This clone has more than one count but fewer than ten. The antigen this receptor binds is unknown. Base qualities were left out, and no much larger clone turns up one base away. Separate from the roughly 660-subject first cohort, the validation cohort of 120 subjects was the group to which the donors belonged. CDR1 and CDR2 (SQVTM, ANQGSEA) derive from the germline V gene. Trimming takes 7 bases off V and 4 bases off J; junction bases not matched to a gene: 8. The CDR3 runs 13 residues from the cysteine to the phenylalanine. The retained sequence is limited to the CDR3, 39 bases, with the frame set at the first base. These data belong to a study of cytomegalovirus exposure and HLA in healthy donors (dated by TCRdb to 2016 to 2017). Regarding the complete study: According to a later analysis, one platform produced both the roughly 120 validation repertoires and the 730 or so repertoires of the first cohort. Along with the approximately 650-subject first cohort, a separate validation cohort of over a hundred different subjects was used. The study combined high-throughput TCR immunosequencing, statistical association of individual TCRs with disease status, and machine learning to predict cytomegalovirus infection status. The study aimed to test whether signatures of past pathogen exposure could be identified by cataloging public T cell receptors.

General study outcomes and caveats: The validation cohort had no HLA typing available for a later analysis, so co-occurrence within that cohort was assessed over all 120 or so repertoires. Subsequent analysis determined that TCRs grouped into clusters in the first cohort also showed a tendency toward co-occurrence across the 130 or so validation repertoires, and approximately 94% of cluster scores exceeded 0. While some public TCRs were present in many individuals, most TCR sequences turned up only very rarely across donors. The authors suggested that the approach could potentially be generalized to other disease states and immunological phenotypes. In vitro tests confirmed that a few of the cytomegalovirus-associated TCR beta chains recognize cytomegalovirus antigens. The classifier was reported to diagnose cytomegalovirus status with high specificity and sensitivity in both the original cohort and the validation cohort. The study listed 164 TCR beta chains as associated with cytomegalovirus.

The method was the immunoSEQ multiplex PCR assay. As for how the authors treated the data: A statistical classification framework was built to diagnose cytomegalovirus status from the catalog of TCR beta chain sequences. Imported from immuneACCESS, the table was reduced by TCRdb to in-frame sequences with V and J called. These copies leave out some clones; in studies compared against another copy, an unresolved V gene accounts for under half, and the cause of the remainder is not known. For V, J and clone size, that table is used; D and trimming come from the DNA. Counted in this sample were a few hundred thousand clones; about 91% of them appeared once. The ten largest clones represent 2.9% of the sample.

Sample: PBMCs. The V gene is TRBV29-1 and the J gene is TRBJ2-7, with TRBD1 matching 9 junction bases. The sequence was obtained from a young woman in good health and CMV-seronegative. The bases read TGCAGCGCACTCCGGGACAGGGAATACGAGCAGTACTTC. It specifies CSALRDREYEQYF.